Presented here are 18 T cell receptor beta chains from one specimen sequenced in a study of cytomegalovirus exposure and HLA in healthy donors. In the PCR, 60 Vbeta and 13 Jbeta primers were used. Generated by immunoSEQ multiplex PCR, the TCRdb table keeps only in-frame clones and is missing some. The table lists roughly 180,000 clones, about 75% of them singletons, with approximately 2.4% in the top ten. The sequencing input was PBMCs. Every receptor here comes from a female donor in good health and CMV-seronegative.

The rearrangement uses TRBV29-1 and TRBJ1-1; 9 bases fit TRBD1. Germline lookup yields CDR1 SQVTM and CDR2 ANQGSEA. V trimming: 5 bases; J trimming: 5 bases; junction bases outside the gene matches: 6. The length of the CDR3 is 13 residues. CDR3 amino acids: CSVTTGGETEAFF. Here the CDR3 DNA reads TGCAGCGTTACGACAGGGGGTGAGACTGAAGCTTTCTTT.

The table lists this clone with a count of one. The CDR3 spells CASSYSPGGSTDTQYF. The DNA of the CDR3 is TGTGCCAGCAGTTACTCGCCGGGAGGGAGCACAGATACGCAGTATTTT. The chain has TRBV6-5 and TRBJ2-3; 8 bases agree with TRBD2. The CDR3 runs 16 residues. CDR1 MNHEY and CDR2 SVGAGI come from the germline V gene. The trim removed 0 bases at V and 0 bases at J, leaving 2 bases unmatched.

In this sample, this clone turned up once. The V gene is TRBV7-3, the J gene TRBJ1-1; the D gene is possibly TRBD1 (5 bases). There are 18 residues in the CDR3. V was pared by 2 bases and J by 5 bases, with 24 bases between. The germline V gene encodes CDR1 SGHTA and CDR2 FQGTGA. This chain's CDR3 is CASSLEGTGVGVRTEAFF. CDR3 nucleotides: TGTGCCAGCAGCTTAGAAGGGACTGGGGTGGGGGTGAGAACTGAAGCTTTCTTT.

This clone occurred once. The chain combines TRBV6-5 with TRBJ2-3, with 9 bases identical to TRBD2. In germline, CDR1 is MNHEY, CDR2 SVGAGI. The CDR3 is 15 amino acids. The V segment lost 11 bases and the J segment 7 bases; nucleotides outside the gene matches: 16. The DNA of the CDR3 is TGTGCCGGCTCCGCGGGGGGCGGGAGGGGAAATACGCAGTATTTT. Protein: CAGSAGGGRGNTQYF.

The V gene is TRBV4-1, the J gene TRBJ1-2, with 10 bases identical to TRBD1. CDR3 length equals 15 residues. CDR1 is MGHRA, CDR2 YSYEKL, per germline. Trimming took 4 bases from V and 2 from J; bases not matched to a gene: 4. The CDR3 DNA reads TGCGCCAGCAGCCCCCGGACAGGGGGAAACTATGGCTACACCTTC. This translates into CASSPRTGGNYGYTF.

The chain uses TRBV7-9 and TRBJ1-5, with a weak D call TRBD1 (6 bases). The V end lost 2 bases, the J end lost 5 bases, and 10 bases lay between the germline ends. The CDR3 contains 14 residues. CDR1 is SEHNR and CDR2 is FQNEAQ in the germline V gene (reference sequence). CDR3 bases: TGTGCCAGCAGCTTACCAGGGGAAGATCAGCCCCAGCATTTT. Translated: CASSLPGEDQPQHF.

V gene TRBV20-1 combines with J gene TRBJ2-7; tentative D call: TRBD2 (5 bases). This CDR3 is 10 amino acids long. Germline V gives CDR1 DFQATT, CDR2 SNEGSKA (reference sequence). This CDR3 reads CSAGRVEQYF. In DNA form, the CDR3 reads TGCTCTGCGGGCCGGGTCGAGCAGTACTTC.

This chain joins TRBV28 and TRBJ2-1; TRBD2 aligns across 7 bases. The CDR3 loop spans 16 amino acids. Germline CDR1 reads MDHEN; CDR2 reads SYDVKM. V trimming: 3 bases; J trimming: 3 bases; junction bases outside the gene matches: 8. CDR3 DNA: TGTGCCAGCAGTTTCCTGGCGGGAGCGGACTACAATGAGCAGTTCTTC. Protein sequence: CASSFLAGADYNEQFF.

This clone was seen more than once but under ten times. V usage is TRBV25-1 and J usage is TRBJ1-2; D not resolved. Trimming removed 6 bases from V and 3 bases from J, with 8 bases in between. The germline V gene encodes CDR1 MGHDK and CDR2 SYGVNS. This CDR3 has 12 amino acids. The CDR3 spells CASRSGDYGYTF. The DNA of the CDR3 is TGTGCCAGCAGGTCCGGGGACTATGGCTACACCTTC.

This clone was picked up a small number of times. This chain joins TRBV5-4 and TRBJ2-1; 10 bases are shared with TRBD1. With 4 bases clipped from V and 7 bases from J, the junction kept 8 bases outside the gene matches. This CDR3 has 15 residues. CDR1 SGHNT and CDR2 YYREEE come from the germline V gene (reference sequence). CDR3 in amino acids: CASSIRDRGRNEQFF. The DNA of the CDR3 is TGTGCCAGCAGCATCCGGGACAGGGGTCGGAATGAGCAGTTCTTC.

The chain couples TRBV2 to TRBJ1-1; 11 nucleotides align to TRBD1. The ends lost 6 bases at V and 5 bases at J; junction bases unmatched: 2. The CDR3 extends over 13 amino acids. CDR1 is SNHLY, CDR2 FYNNEI, per germline. CDR3 protein: CASRGQGGTEAFF. Here the CDR3 DNA reads TGTGCCAGCAGGGGACAGGGGGGGACTGAAGCTTTCTTT.

In its sample, this clone was seen a few times. This chain uses TRBV19 with TRBJ2-7; a weak D match, TRBD1 (5 bases). The CDR3 runs 14 residues. Germline V CDR1 and CDR2: LNHDA, SQIVND (reference sequence). Trimming pared 0 bases from V and 4 bases from J, leaving 10 bases between. Written as DNA, the CDR3 is TGTGCCAGTAGTATAGACCCAAGGGGTTACGAGCAGTACTTC. Encoded protein: CASSIDPRGYEQYF.

The V gene is TRBV6-1, the J gene TRBJ1-2, with 7 nucleotides matching TRBD1. Germline CDR1 is MNHNS and CDR2 is SASEGT. There are 13 residues in the CDR3. V was clipped by 6 bases and J by 4 bases; unmatched bases: 5. For the CDR3, the DNA is TGTGCCAGCAGCGCAGGGGGACTCTATGGCTACACCTTC. Translated, it gives CASSAGGLYGYTF.

As regards this clone: Relative to the germline gene, one junction end is altered; a read error may explain this. The V and J genes are TRBV19 and TRBJ2-7; 9 bases are shared with TRBD1. Germline lookup yields CDR1 LNHDA and CDR2 SQIVND (reference sequence). The CDR3 totals 13 residues. The CDR3 sequence: CASSTGQGDEQYF. For the CDR3, the DNA is TGTGCCAGCAGTACGGGACAGGGCGACGAGCAGTACTTC.

The chain carries TRBV9 and TRBJ2-1; 10 bases agree with TRBD2. Germline V gene sequence: CDR1 SGDLS, CDR2 YYNGEE. V shed 1 base, J shed 8 bases, and the junction held 12 bases outside the gene matches. The CDR3 is 17 residues long. In nucleotides, the CDR3 is TGTGCCAGCAGCGTACCCTCGGGGCTAGCGGGGGCGGATGAGCAGTTCTTC. Translating gives CASSVPSGLAGADEQFF. Full variable domain (rest looked up from reference TRBV9 and TRBJ2-1): DSGVTQTPKHLITATGQRVTLRCSPRSGDLSVYWYQQSLDQGLQFLIQYYNGEERAKGNILERFSAQQFPDLHSELNLSSLELGDSALYFCASSVPSGLAGADEQFFGPGTRLTVL.

The chain couples TRBV7-9 to TRBJ2-5; possibly TRBD1 for D (6 bases). Per germline, CDR1 SEHNR and CDR2 FQNEAQ (reference sequence). Trimming took off 4 bases at V and 5 bases at J, with 14 bases between the two ends. This CDR3 has 14 residues. CDR3 DNA sequence: TGTGCCAGCAGCTGGGACCCTCAGGGGGAGACCCAGTACTTC. It translates to CASSWDPQGETQYF.

This clone was detected once. The V call is TRBV7-2, the J call TRBJ1-2, with TRBD1 matching over 7 bases. V lost 4 bases, J lost 4 bases, and 3 bases stayed unmatched. CDR1 and CDR2 (germline): SGHTA, FQGNSA. The CDR3 contains 13 residues. In nucleotides, the CDR3 is TGTGCCAGCAGCTGGGACAGCTTCTATGGCTACACCTTC. This codes for CASSWDSFYGYTF.

The V and J genes are TRBV7-6 and TRBJ1-2; weak D call: TRBD1 (5 bases). The CDR3 has 15 residues. The ends were cut back, 1 base at V and 2 bases at J, with 11 bases in the middle. Per the germline V gene, CDR1 is SGHVS and CDR2 is FNYEAQ. CDR3 sequence: CASSLEPQGNYGYTF. The DNA for the CDR3 is TGTGCCAGCAGCTTAGAGCCCCAGGGAAACTATGGCTACACCTTC.